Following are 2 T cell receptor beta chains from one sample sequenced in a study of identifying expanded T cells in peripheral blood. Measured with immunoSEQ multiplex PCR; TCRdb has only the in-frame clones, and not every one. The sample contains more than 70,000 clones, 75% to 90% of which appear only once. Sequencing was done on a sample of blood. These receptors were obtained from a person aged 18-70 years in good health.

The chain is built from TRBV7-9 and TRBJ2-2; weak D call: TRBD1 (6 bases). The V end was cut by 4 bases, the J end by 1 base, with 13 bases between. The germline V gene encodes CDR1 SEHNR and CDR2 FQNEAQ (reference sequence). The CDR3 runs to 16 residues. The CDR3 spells CASSSGQFLNTGELFF. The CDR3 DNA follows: TGTGCCAGCAGCTCAGGACAGTTTCTGAACACCGGGGAGCTGTTTTTT.

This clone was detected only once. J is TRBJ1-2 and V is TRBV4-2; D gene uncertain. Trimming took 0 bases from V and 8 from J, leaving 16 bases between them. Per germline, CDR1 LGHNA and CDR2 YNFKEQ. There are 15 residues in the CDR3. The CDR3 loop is CASSQDSGSPWGYTF. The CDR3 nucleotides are TGTGCCAGCAGCCAAGATTCGGGCTCCCCGTGGGGCTACACCTTC.